The TCR beta chain under discussion was sequenced for a study of vaccination and CD4 T cells after COVID-19. Researchers used the Oncomine TCR Beta short-read assay to sequence DNA from cultured CD4+ T cells. Each CDR3 protein gets one entry after TCRdb re-called the PCR reads with MiXCR. Of roughly 13,000 distinct CDR3 sequences in the sample, 20% to 25% are singletons; the top ten hold 15%. Treatment here: approximately 10-day PBMC culture with coronavirus spike peptide pools or control peptides (ViraFEST assay). Under the ViraFEST approach, antigen-specific T cells were expanded with peptide pools and TCRs subsequently sequenced. The CDR3 sequence is 13 residues long. Trimming cost V 1 base and J 4 bases, with 7 bases left between them. CDR1 and CDR2 (germline): SGHVS, FQNEAQ. Study-level findings and limits: Among those convalescent, a median roughly 90% of reactive clones emerged solely post-vaccination.

A note on this clonotype: Its antigen remains unknown.

J is TRBJ1-2 and V is TRBV7-8; no firm D call. The sequence derives from a human donor with COVID-19. The sequenced material came from cultured CD4+ T cells from blood. Here the CDR3 reads CASSLGLSYGYTF. The CDR3 DNA follows: TGTGCCAGCAGCTTAGGGCTTAGCTATGGCTACACCTTC.